This passage covers 21 T cell receptor beta chains from one sample sequenced in a study of T cell responses to AZD1222 COVID-19 vaccine. Method: immunoSEQ multiplex PCR; TCRdb's copy keeps in-frame clones and lacks some. This table holds 90,000 to 130,000 clones, about 87% found once. Sequenced material: peripheral blood, taken on day 0 of AZD1222 vaccination. All receptors come from an adult in good health.

The rearrangement links TRBV27 to TRBJ1-5; D not resolved. From germline, CDR1 is MNHEY and CDR2 SMNVEV (reference sequence). The CDR3 contains 14 residues. V lost 5 bases and J lost 1, with 9 bases in between. The CDR3 region is CASSPSDSNQPQHF. The CDR3 bases are TGTGCCAGCAGTCCCAGCGACAGCAATCAGCCCCAGCATTTT.

This clone was detected only once. The genes are TRBV30 and TRBJ1-4; no reliable D call. This CDR3 has 11 residues. V was shortened by 0 bases and J by 8 bases, with 4 bases between the two germline ends. The germline V gene has CDR1 GTSNPN and CDR2 SVGIG (reference sequence). The CDR3 region has the DNA TGTGCCTGGAGTGTCTCCGAAAAACTGTTTTTT. It encodes CAWSVSEKLFF.

This clone has only a few counts. V gene TRBV7-9 combines with J gene TRBJ1-2; D not certain. The V gene's germline CDR1 is SEHNR and CDR2 FQNEAQ (reference sequence). Trimming shortened V by 5 bases and J by 5 bases, and 3 bases separated the two germline ends. The CDR3 length is 10 residues. The CDR3 protein is CASSEYGYTF. For the CDR3, the DNA is TGTGCCAGCAGCGAATATGGCTACACCTTC.

The genes are TRBV30 and TRBJ1-5; tentative D call: TRBD1 (6 bases). The CDR3 spans 14 residues. The V and J ends lost 0 bases and 3 bases respectively, with 9 bases between them. Germline CDR1 GTSNPN, CDR2 SVGIG (reference sequence). This CDR3 reads CAWSVGTYNQPQHF. The CDR3 DNA reads as TGTGCCTGGAGTGTAGGGACATACAATCAGCCCCAGCATTTT.

The J gene is TRBJ2-2, the V gene TRBV2; 10 bases are a match to TRBD2. CDR1 and CDR2 (germline): SNHLY, FYNNEI. The CDR3 runs to 15 residues. V lost 7 bases to trimming and J lost 1 base; unmatched junction nucleotides: 3. CDR3 region: CASTTSGVNTGELFF. The CDR3 DNA reads as TGTGCCAGCACTACTAGCGGGGTGAACACCGGGGAGCTGTTTTTT.

The genes are TRBV5-1 and TRBJ1-1, with D uncertain. CDR1 SGHRS and CDR2 YFSETQ come from the germline V gene. The germline V and J ends were trimmed by 3 bases and 0 bases, with 15 bases remaining between them. The length of the CDR3 is 16 residues. The CDR3 DNA reads TGCGCCAGCAGCTCCTCATGGCGGGAGATGAACACTGAAGCTTTCTTT. Translated, it gives CASSSSWREMNTEAFF.

The rearrangement uses TRBV5-4 and TRBJ1-5; D uncertain. In germline, CDR1 is SGHNT, CDR2 YYREEE (reference sequence). The CDR3 length is 14 residues. Trimming stripped 4 bases from V and 3 bases from J, with 11 bases between. CDR3 coding DNA: TGTGCCAGCAGCCCGGGAGGTGTCAATCAGCCCCAGCATTTT. This sequence encodes CASSPGGVNQPQHF.

The rearrangement uses TRBV6-6 and TRBJ1-1; D ambiguous. This CDR3 has 16 amino acids. The V end lost 0 bases, the J end lost 1 base, and 12 bases lay between the germline ends. Germline loops: CDR1 MNHNY, CDR2 SVGAGI (reference sequence). The CDR3 region has the DNA TGTGCCAGCAGTTACTCGAGAAGGGCAGGGAACACTGAAGCTTTCTTT. It codes for CASSYSRRAGNTEAFF.

The chain recombines TRBV5-4 with TRBJ1-1; tentatively, D is TRBD1 (5 bases). Germline V gene data show CDR1 as SGHNT and CDR2 as YYREEE (reference sequence). The CDR3 totals 16 residues. V lost 5 bases and J lost 10, with 27 bases in between. The CDR3 spells CASRGESAAASHGAFF. In DNA, the CDR3 is TGTGCCAGCAGAGGGGAAAGTGCGGCGGCCAGCCATGGAGCTTTCTTT.

The gene calls are TRBV19 and TRBJ2-1, with 8 positions matching TRBD1. V lost 10 bases, J lost 7 bases, and 9 bases stayed unmatched. From germline, CDR1 is LNHDA and CDR2 SQIVND (reference sequence). CDR3 length equals 13 residues. For the CDR3, the DNA is TGTGCCACCGACCAGGGGGCGGATAATGAGCAGTTCTTC. It yields the protein CATDQGADNEQFF.

This clone has a single count. The chain has TRBV11-2 and TRBJ1-1; D is uncertain. Per germline, CDR1 SGHAT and CDR2 FQNNGV. The CDR3 has 13 amino acids. Trimming left V 2 bases short and J 0 bases short, with 4 bases between. The CDR3 here is CASSLMLNTEAFF. CDR3 coding DNA: TGTGCCAGCAGCTTAATGCTGAACACTGAAGCTTTCTTT.

This clone was counted a single time. The genes are TRBV9 and TRBJ2-3; D not certain. V lost 0 bases and J lost 7, with 6 bases in between. Germline values: CDR1 SGDLS, CDR2 YYNGEE. The CDR3 has 12 amino acids. The CDR3 DNA is TGTGCCAGCAGCGTAGTGGAGTATACGCAGTATTTT. Protein sequence: CASSVVEYTQYF.

The chain uses TRBV19 and TRBJ1-1, with D unresolved. The CDR3 runs 13 residues. V lost 5 bases and J 1 base, leaving 8 bases between the germline ends. Per the germline V gene, CDR1 is LNHDA and CDR2 is SQIVND (reference sequence). The CDR3 sequence is CASSSYENTEAFF. CDR3 nucleotide sequence: TGTGCCAGTAGTTCTTACGAGAACACTGAAGCTTTCTTT.

The J gene is TRBJ1-2, the V gene TRBV5-1; 10 bases are shared with TRBD1. The ends lost 4 bases at V and 6 bases at J; junction bases unmatched: 6. This CDR3 has 14 amino acids. The germline V gene encodes CDR1 SGHRS and CDR2 YFSETQ. The CDR3: CASSLDRGHNGYTF. CDR3 sequence (DNA): TGCGCCAGCAGCCTTGACAGGGGGCATAATGGCTACACCTTC. Full variable domain (outside the CDR3, taken from reference TRBV5-1 and TRBJ1-2): KAGVTQTPRYLIKTRGQQVTLSCSPISGHRSVSWYQQTPGQGLQFLFEYFSETQRNKGNFPGRFSGRQFSNSRSEMNVSTLELGDSALYLCASSLDRGHNGYTFGSGTRLTVV.

The chain has TRBV29-1 and TRBJ1-2, with D hard to call. The CDR3 spans 13 residues. The germline V gene encodes CDR1 SQVTM and CDR2 ANQGSEA. The V and J ends lost 2 bases and 0 bases respectively, with 7 bases between them. CDR3 amino acids: CSVERDPNYGYTF. The CDR3 DNA sequence: TGCAGCGTTGAAAGAGATCCTAACTATGGCTACACCTTC.

V is TRBV30 and J is TRBJ1-5; a possible D gene is TRBD1 (5 bases). The CDR3 is 13 residues long. The germline CDR1 and CDR2 sequences are GTSNPN and SVGIG (reference sequence). Trimming shortened V by 6 bases and J by 0 bases, and 9 bases separated the two germline ends. Written as DNA, the CDR3 is TGTGCCTGCTCCCAGGGTAGCAATCAGCCCCAGCATTTT. Protein product: CACSQGSNQPQHF.

The chain recombines TRBV7-9 with TRBJ1-1, with a tentative D call TRBD1 (5 bases). V was clipped by 6 bases and J by 7 bases, with 15 bases between them. Per germline, CDR1 SEHNR and CDR2 FQNEAQ (reference sequence). This CDR3 region has 13 residues. Here the CDR3 reads CASRTIRQYEAFF. Written as DNA, the CDR3 is TGTGCCAGCAGAACCATCAGACAGTATGAAGCTTTCTTT. Full variable domain (rest looked up from reference TRBV7-9 and TRBJ1-1): DTGVSQNPRHKITKRGQNVTFRCDPISEHNRLYWYRQTLGQGPEFLTYFQNEAQLEKSRLLSDRFSAERPKGSFSTLEIQRTEQGDSAMYLCASRTIRQYEAFFGQGTRLTVV.

The chain is built from TRBV13 and TRBJ1-2; maybe TRBD1 (5 bases). Germline CDR1 reads PRHDT; CDR2 reads FYEKMQ (reference sequence). Trimming shortened V by 5 bases and J by 8 bases, and 24 bases separated the two germline ends. This CDR3 comprises 16 residues. CDR3 residues: CASSPPLGREAGGYTF. Written as DNA, the CDR3 is TGTGCCAGCAGCCCGCCCCTCGGCAGGGAAGCGGGGGGCTACACCTTC.

The gene calls are TRBV5-1 and TRBJ1-6, with D uncertain. The ends were cut back, 4 bases at V and 10 bases at J, with 15 bases in the middle. CDR1 is SGHRS and CDR2 is YFSETQ in the germline V gene. The CDR3 is 14 residues long. CDR3 nucleotide sequence: TGCGCCAGCAGCCCCGGGGAGTTTGGATCACCCCTCCACTTT. Residues: CASSPGEFGSPLHF.

The rearrangement links TRBV2 to TRBJ1-3, with a tentative D call TRBD1 (5 bases). Germline V gene lookup returns CDR1 SNHLY and CDR2 FYNNEI. V dropped 6 bases and J dropped 6 bases, with 15 bases sitting between them. The CDR3 sequence is 14 residues long. CDR3 in DNA: TGTGCCAGCAGCCCCCGGATGGGGGAAAACACCATATATTTT. This encodes CASSPRMGENTIYF.

V and J are TRBV10-3 and TRBJ2-7; tentatively, D is TRBD1 (5 bases). CDR1 and CDR2 (germline): ENHRY, SYGVKD. Trimming removed 3 bases from V and 3 bases from J, with 9 bases in between. The CDR3 loop spans 13 amino acids. The CDR3: CAISDDRLYEQYF. CDR3 coding DNA: TGTGCCATCAGTGATGACAGACTCTACGAGCAGTACTTC.